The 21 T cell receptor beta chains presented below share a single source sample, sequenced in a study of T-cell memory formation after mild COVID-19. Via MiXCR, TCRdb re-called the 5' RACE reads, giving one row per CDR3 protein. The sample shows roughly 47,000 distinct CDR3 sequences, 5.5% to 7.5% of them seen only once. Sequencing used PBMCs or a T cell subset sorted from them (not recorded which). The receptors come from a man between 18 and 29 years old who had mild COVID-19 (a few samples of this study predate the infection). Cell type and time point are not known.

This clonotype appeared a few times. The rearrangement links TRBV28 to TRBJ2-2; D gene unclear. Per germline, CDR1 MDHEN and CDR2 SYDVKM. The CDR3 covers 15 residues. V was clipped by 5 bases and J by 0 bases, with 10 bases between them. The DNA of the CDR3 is TGTGCCAGCAGTCGTGACCCCGCGAACACCGGGGAGCTGTTTTTT. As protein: CASSRDPANTGELFF. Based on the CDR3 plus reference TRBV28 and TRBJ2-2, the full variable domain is DVKVTQSSRYLVKRTGEKVFLECVQDMDHENMFWYRQDPGLGLRLIYFSYDVKMKEKGDIPEGYSVSREKKERFSLILESASTNQTSMYLCASSRDPANTGELFFGEGSRLTVL.

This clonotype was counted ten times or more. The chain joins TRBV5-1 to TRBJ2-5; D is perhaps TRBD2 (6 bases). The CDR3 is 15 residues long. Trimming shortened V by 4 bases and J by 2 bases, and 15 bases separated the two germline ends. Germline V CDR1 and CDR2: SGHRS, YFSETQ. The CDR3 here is CASSVSRGKQETQYF. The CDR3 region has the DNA TGCGCCAGCAGCGTAAGCCGGGGGAAACAAGAGACCCAGTACTTC.

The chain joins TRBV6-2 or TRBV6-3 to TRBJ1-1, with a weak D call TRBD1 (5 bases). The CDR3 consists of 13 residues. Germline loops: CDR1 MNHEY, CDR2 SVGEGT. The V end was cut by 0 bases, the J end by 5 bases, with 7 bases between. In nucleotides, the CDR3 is TGTGCCAGCAGTTACTCGGGGGGGACTGAAGCTTTCTTT. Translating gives CASSYSGGTEAFF.

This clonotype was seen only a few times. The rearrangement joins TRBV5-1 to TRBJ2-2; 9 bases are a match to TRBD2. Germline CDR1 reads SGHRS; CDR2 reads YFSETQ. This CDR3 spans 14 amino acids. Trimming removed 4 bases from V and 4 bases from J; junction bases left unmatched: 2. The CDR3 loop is CASSAGLATGELFF. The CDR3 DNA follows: TGCGCCAGCAGCGCGGGACTAGCCACCGGGGAGCTGTTTTTT.

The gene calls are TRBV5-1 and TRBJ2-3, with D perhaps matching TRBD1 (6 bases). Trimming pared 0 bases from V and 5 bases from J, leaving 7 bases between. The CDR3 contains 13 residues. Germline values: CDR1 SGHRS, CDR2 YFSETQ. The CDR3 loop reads CASSLEGGDTQYF. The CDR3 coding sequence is TGCGCCAGCAGCTTGGAAGGGGGAGATACGCAGTATTTT.

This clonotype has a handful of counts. The DNA for the CDR3 is TGTGCCAGCAGTTTACGGGGTAGCAATCAGCCCCAGCATTTT. This translates into CASSLRGSNQPQHF. This chain connects TRBV27 to TRBJ1-5; D ambiguous. The CDR3 has 14 residues. Germline assignment: CDR1 MNHEY and CDR2 SMNVEV (reference sequence). The germline V and J ends were trimmed by 2 bases and 0 bases, with 5 bases remaining between them.

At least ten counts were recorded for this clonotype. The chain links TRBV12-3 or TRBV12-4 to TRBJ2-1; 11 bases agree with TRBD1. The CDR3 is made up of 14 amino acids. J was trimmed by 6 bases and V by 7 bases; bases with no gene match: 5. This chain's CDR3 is CASTQGQGVNEQFF. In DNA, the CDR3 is TGTGCCAGCACCCAGGGACAGGGGGTCAATGAGCAGTTCTTC.

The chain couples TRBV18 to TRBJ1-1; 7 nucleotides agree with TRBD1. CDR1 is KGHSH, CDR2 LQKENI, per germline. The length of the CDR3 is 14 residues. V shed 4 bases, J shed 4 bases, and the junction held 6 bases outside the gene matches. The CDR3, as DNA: TGTGCCAGCTCACTTGGGACAGCCCTCACTGAAGCTTTCTTT. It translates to CASSLGTALTEAFF.

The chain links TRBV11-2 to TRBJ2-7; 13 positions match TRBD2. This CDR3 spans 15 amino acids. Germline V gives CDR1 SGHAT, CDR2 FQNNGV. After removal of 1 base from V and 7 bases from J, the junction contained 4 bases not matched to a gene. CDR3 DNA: TGTGCCAGCAGCTTAGGGGGACTAGCGGGGTATGAGCAGTACTTC. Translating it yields CASSLGGLAGYEQYF.

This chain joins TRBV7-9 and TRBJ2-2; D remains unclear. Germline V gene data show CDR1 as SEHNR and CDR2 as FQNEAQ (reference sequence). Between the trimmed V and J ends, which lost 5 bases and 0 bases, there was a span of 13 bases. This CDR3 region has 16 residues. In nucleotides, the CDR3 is TGTGCCAGCAGCGTCGGTGGGGTTTCGAACACCGGGGAGCTGTTTTTT. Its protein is CASSVGGVSNTGELFF.

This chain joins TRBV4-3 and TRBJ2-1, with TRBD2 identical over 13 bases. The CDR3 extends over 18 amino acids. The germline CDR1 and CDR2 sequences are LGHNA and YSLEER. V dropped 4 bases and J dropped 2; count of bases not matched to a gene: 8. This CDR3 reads CASSPRLAGGPPYNEQFF. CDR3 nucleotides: TGCGCCAGCAGCCCGAGACTAGCGGGGGGCCCCCCCTACAATGAGCAGTTCTTC.

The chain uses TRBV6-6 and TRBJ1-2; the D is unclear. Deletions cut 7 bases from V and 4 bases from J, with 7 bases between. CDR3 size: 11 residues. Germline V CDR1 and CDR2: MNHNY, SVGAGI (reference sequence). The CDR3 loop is CASMSSYGYTF. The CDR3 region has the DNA TGTGCCAGCATGTCCAGCTATGGCTACACCTTC.

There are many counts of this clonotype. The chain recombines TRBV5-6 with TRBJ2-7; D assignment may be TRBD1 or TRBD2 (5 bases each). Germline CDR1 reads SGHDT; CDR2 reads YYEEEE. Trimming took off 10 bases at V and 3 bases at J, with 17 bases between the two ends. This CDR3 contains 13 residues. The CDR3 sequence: CASVSRDRYEQYV. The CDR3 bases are TGTGCCTCAGTGAGCCGGGACCGCTACGAGCAGTACGTC.

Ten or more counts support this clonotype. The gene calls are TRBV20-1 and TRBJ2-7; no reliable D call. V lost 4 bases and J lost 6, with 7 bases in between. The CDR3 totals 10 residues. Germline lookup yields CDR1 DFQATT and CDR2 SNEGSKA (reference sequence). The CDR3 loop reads CSATRLEQYF. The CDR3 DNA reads TGCAGTGCTACAAGACTCGAGCAGTACTTC.

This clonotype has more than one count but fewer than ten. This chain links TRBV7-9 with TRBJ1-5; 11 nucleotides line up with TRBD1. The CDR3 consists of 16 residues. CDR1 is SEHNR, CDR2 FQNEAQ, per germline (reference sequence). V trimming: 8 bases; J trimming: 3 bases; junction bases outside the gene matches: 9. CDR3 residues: CASGLWTGGPNQPQHF. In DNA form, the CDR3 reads TGTGCCAGCGGACTATGGACAGGGGGCCCCAATCAGCCCCAGCATTTT. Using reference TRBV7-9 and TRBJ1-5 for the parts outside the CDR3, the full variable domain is DTGVSQNPRHKITKRGQNVTFRCDPISEHNRLYWYRQTLGQGPEFLTYFQNEAQLEKSRLLSDRFSAERPKGSFSTLEIQRTEQGDSAMYLCASGLWTGGPNQPQHFGDGTRLSIL.

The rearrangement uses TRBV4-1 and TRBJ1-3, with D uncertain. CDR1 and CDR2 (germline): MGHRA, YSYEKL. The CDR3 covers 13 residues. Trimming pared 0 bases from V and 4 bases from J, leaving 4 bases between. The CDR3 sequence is CASSQEEGNTIYF. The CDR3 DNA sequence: TGCGCCAGCAGCCAAGAAGAAGGAAACACCATATATTTT.

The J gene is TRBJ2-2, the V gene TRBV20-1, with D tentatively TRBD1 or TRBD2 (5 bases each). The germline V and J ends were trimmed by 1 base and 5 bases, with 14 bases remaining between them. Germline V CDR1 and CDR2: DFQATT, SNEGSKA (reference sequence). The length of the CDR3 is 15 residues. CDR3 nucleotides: TGCAGTGCTAGAGGAGGGACCGCCAGTACCGGGGAGCTGTTTTTT. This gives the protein CSARGGTASTGELFF.

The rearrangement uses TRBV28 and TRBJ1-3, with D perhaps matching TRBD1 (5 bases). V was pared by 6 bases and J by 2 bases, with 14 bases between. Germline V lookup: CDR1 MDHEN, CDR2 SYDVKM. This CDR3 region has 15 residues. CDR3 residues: CASSLAGAAGNTIYF. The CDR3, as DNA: TGTGCCAGCAGCCTGGCCGGGGCAGCTGGAAACACCATATATTTT.

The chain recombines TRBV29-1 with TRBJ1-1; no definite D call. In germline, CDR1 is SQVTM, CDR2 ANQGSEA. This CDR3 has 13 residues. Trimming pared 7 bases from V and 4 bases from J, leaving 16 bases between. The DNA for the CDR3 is TGCAGCGGGACGTGGGCGAGCTTCACTGAAGCTTTCTTT. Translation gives CSGTWASFTEAFF.

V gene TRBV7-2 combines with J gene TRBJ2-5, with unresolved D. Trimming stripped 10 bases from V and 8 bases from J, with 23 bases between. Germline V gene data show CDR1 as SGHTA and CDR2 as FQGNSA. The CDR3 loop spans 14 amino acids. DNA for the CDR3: TGTGCCACCACCGCGTTGGCCCACCAAATAACCCAGTACTTC. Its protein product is CATTALAHQITQYF.

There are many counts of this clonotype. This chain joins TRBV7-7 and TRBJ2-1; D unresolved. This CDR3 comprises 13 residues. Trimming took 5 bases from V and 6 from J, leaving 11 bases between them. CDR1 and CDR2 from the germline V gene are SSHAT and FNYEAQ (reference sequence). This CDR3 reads CASSPSTFNEQFF. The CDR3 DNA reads TGTGCCAGCAGCCCGTCGACCTTCAATGAGCAGTTCTTC.